One sample yielded the 27 T cell receptor beta chains listed below, sequenced in a study of blood T cell repertoires in COVID-19. The method was immunoSEQ multiplex PCR; TCRdb's version includes in-frame clones alone and lacks a portion of them. The table has roughly 170,000 clones, under 85% seen once. Input material: peripheral blood. The receptors derive from a human donor in a cohort sampled during active COVID-19.

This clone appeared a single time. The chain carries TRBV25-1 and TRBJ1-4; 8 bases agree with TRBD1. Per germline, CDR1 MGHDK and CDR2 SYGVNS. The V gene end was trimmed by 2 bases and the J gene end by 0 bases; junction bases not matched to a gene: 5. CDR3 length: 17 amino acids. CDR3 in DNA: TGTGCCAGCAGTGAACAGGGGGCATATCCAACTAATGAAAAACTGTTTTTT. It codes for CASSEQGAYPTNEKLFF.

The chain links TRBV13 to TRBJ1-1, with D maybe TRBD1 (6 bases). Germline CDR1 is PRHDT and CDR2 is FYEKMQ (reference sequence). CDR3 length equals 14 residues. Trimming took off 3 bases at V and 4 bases at J, with 12 bases between the two ends. The DNA for the CDR3 is TGTGCCAGCAGCTTTGACAGGAGGTCCACTGAAGCTTTCTTT. Translated: CASSFDRRSTEAFF.

The chain recombines TRBV9 with TRBJ1-1; D ambiguous. CDR1 and CDR2 (germline): SGDLS, YYNGEE. V was cut by 0 bases and J by 3 bases, with 6 bases left in between. CDR3 size: 13 residues. In DNA form, the CDR3 reads TGTGCCAGCAGCGTAGGGCCTGACACTGAAGCTTTCTTT. It encodes CASSVGPDTEAFF.

The gene calls are TRBV3-1 (or the pseudogene TRBV3-2) and TRBJ2-2; D is uncertain. This CDR3 is 17 amino acids long. V was pared by 0 bases and J by 2 bases, with 13 bases between. Germline CDR1 is LGHDT and CDR2 is YNNKEL (reference sequence). CDR3 in amino acids: CASSQDSLRLNTGELFF. CDR3 nucleotide sequence: TGTGCCAGCAGCCAAGATTCGTTGCGGCTTAACACCGGGGAGCTGTTTTTT.

This clone came up a few times. The V gene is TRBV5-4, the J gene TRBJ1-4; D may be TRBD1 (5 bases). Germline values: CDR1 SGHNT, CDR2 YYREEE (reference sequence). The CDR3 is made up of 14 amino acids. V was shortened by 0 bases and J by 8 bases, with 11 bases between the two germline ends. DNA for the CDR3: TGTGCCAGCAGCTTGGAAGGGGCCGAGGAAAAACTGTTTTTT. It encodes CASSLEGAEEKLFF.

This clone was counted only a few times. The chain employs TRBV18 and TRBJ1-4; 10 bases fit TRBD1. V shed 2 bases, J shed 0 bases, and the junction held 12 bases outside the gene matches. The CDR3 totals 20 residues. CDR1 and CDR2 (germline): KGHSH, LQKENI. DNA of the CDR3: TGTGCCAGCTCACCATCTCTTCTGGGGACAGGGGTGGCAACTAATGAAAAACTGTTTTTT. Translation gives CASSPSLLGTGVATNEKLFF.

This chain uses TRBV2 with TRBJ1-1; D may be TRBD1 (6 bases). The CDR3 is made up of 14 amino acids. Trimming removed 4 bases from V and 4 bases from J, with 13 bases in between. Germline-derived CDR1 and CDR2 are SNHLY and FYNNEI. The CDR3 sequence: CASSVEGGGTEAFF. In DNA form, the CDR3 reads TGTGCCAGCAGTGTTGAGGGGGGGGGCACTGAAGCTTTCTTT.

The chain has TRBV5-4 and TRBJ2-5, with TRBD2 as a possible D gene (6 bases). The length of the CDR3 is 16 residues. The germline gives CDR1 SGHNT, CDR2 YYREEE (reference sequence). V lost 4 bases to trimming and J lost 1 base, with 17 bases between them. The CDR3 is CASSPAGQGLQETQYF. The CDR3 region has the DNA TGTGCCAGCAGCCCTGCGGGGCAGGGCCTCCAAGAGACCCAGTACTTC.

The CDR3 here is CASSIVTYRVGTEAFF. CDR3 DNA sequence: TGTGCCAGTAGTATTGTCACCTACAGGGTAGGCACTGAAGCTTTCTTT. The chain links TRBV19 to TRBJ1-1, with D possibly being TRBD1 (6 bases). Germline CDR1 LNHDA, CDR2 SQIVND (reference sequence). The CDR3 is 16 amino acids. Trimming cost V 3 bases and J 4 bases, with 18 bases left between them. Drawing the rest from reference TRBV19 and TRBJ1-1, the complete variable domain is DGGITQSPKYLFRKEGQNVTLSCEQNLNHDAMYWYRQDPGQGLRLIYYSQIVNDFQKGDIAEGYSVSREKKESFPLTVTSAQKNPTAFYLCASSIVTYRVGTEAFFGQGTRLTVV.

V gene TRBV19 combines with J gene TRBJ2-5; D gene ambiguous. The V gene lost 3 bases and the J gene lost 1 base, with 6 bases spanning the gap. The CDR3 extends over 13 amino acids. Germline lookup yields CDR1 LNHDA and CDR2 SQIVND (reference sequence). The CDR3 coding sequence is TGTGCCAGTAGTATTGGGCCCCAAGAGACCCAGTACTTC. Residues: CASSIGPQETQYF. Together with reference TRBV19 and TRBJ2-5, the CDR3 gives the full variable domain: DGGITQSPKYLFRKEGQNVTLSCEQNLNHDAMYWYRQDPGQGLRLIYYSQIVNDFQKGDIAEGYSVSREKKESFPLTVTSAQKNPTAFYLCASSIGPQETQYFGPGTRLLVL.

The V and J genes are TRBV7-9 and TRBJ2-1; 11 bases are shared with TRBD2. The CDR3 length is 12 residues. Germline V gives CDR1 SEHNR, CDR2 FQNEAQ (reference sequence). V was clipped by 5 bases and J by 16 bases; unmatched bases: 7. The CDR3 DNA sequence: TGTGCCAGCAGCGTAATAGCGGGGGGGACTTTCTTC. Translated: CASSVIAGGTFF.

The CDR3: CASSYRAGGGVKNYEQYF. Written as DNA, the CDR3 is TGTGCCAGCAGTTACCGAGCTGGCGGGGGCGTCAAGAACTACGAGCAGTACTTC. The rearrangement uses TRBV6-2 or TRBV6-3 and TRBJ2-7; D may be TRBD2 (7 bases). The germline V gene encodes CDR1 MNHEY and CDR2 SVGEGT. CDR3 size: 18 residues. Trimming left V 2 bases short and J 3 bases short, with 23 bases between.

In nucleotides, the CDR3 is TGCGCCAGCAGCTTCCGTGGGGCGAACACTGAAGCTTTCTTT. It codes for CASSFRGANTEAFF. The chain recombines TRBV5-1 with TRBJ1-1; TRBD1 might be the D (5 bases). V was pared by 2 bases and J by 1 base, with 9 bases between. The CDR3 is 14 amino acids. CDR1 and CDR2 (germline): SGHRS, YFSETQ.

The chain links TRBV7-9 to TRBJ1-1; 7 bases map to TRBD1. V lost 5 bases, J lost 2 bases, and 5 bases stayed unmatched. This CDR3 contains 14 residues. The germline V gene has CDR1 SEHNR and CDR2 FQNEAQ (reference sequence). The CDR3 DNA is TGTGCCAGCAGCGGACGGACAGGTAACACTGAAGCTTTCTTT. This gives the protein CASSGRTGNTEAFF.

The gene calls are TRBV6-5 and TRBJ1-1; 9 bases match TRBD1. The V gene end was trimmed by 10 bases and the J gene end by 5 bases; junction bases not matched to a gene: 8. Per germline, CDR1 MNHEY and CDR2 SVGAGI. The CDR3 consists of 13 residues. The CDR3 nucleotides read TGTGCCACCACACAGGGGGCGGGTACTGAAGCTTTCTTT. The encoded protein is CATTQGAGTEAFF.

This chain connects TRBV6-5 to TRBJ1-3, with TRBD1 identical over 7 bases. The CDR3 has 15 amino acids. The V segment lost 6 bases and the J segment 2 bases; nucleotides outside the gene matches: 7. Germline assignment: CDR1 MNHEY and CDR2 SVGAGI. The CDR3 protein is CASRLQGMAGNTIYF. CDR3 DNA: TGTGCCAGCAGGCTACAGGGGATGGCTGGAAACACCATATATTTT.

The rearrangement uses TRBV10-2 and TRBJ1-2, with D unresolved. The CDR3 extends over 13 amino acids. Germline V CDR1 and CDR2: WSHSY, SAAADI. Trimming left V 7 bases short and J 4 bases short, with 13 bases between. CDR3 DNA sequence: TGCGCCAGCACGAAAAACCCGAGCTATGGCTACACCTTC. Its translation: CASTKNPSYGYTF.

V usage is TRBV6-1 and J usage is TRBJ2-5, with a weak D call TRBD2 (6 bases). The germline gives CDR1 MNHNS, CDR2 SASEGT. The CDR3 is 11 amino acids. V was shortened by 3 bases and J by 13 bases, with 12 bases between the two germline ends. In nucleotides, the CDR3 is TGTGCCAGCAGTGACGGGGGTATCGGGTACTTC. Residues: CASSDGGIGYF.

The V and J genes are TRBV7-8 and TRBJ1-2; tentatively, D is TRBD1 (5 bases). The germline gives CDR1 SGHVS, CDR2 FQNEAQ. CDR3 length: 16 amino acids. With 1 base removed from V and 0 bases from J, the gap between germline ends came to 12 bases. The CDR3: CASSLGRQQTNYGYTF. The CDR3 nucleotides read TGTGCCAGCAGCTTAGGAAGACAGCAAACTAACTATGGCTACACCTTC.

The V and J genes are TRBV29-1 and TRBJ1-2; 10 bases are shared with TRBD1. The germline V gene has CDR1 SQVTM and CDR2 ANQGSEA. After removal of 6 bases from V and 5 bases from J, the junction contained 9 bases not matched to a gene. CDR3 size: 14 residues. This CDR3 is CSVAWTGGLYGYTF. CDR3 sequence (DNA): TGCAGCGTCGCCTGGACAGGGGGTTTGTATGGCTACACCTTC.

The chain links TRBV7-2 to TRBJ2-5; 7 bases agree with TRBD2. CDR3 length: 14 amino acids. The germline gives CDR1 SGHTA, CDR2 FQGNSA. V lost 5 bases, J lost 3 bases, and 6 bases stayed unmatched. The CDR3 nucleotides read TGTGCCAGCAGCCCCGGGGGGAAAGAAGAGACCCAGTACTTC. This sequence encodes CASSPGGKEETQYF.

The J gene is TRBJ2-1, the V gene TRBV9; a possible D gene is TRBD2 (6 bases). V was clipped by 0 bases and J by 8 bases, with 9 bases between them. The germline V gene has CDR1 SGDLS and CDR2 YYNGEE. This CDR3 is built from 13 residues. CDR3 nucleotides: TGTGCCAGCAGCGTAGGACTAGAGGATGAGCAGTTCTTC. Protein: CASSVGLEDEQFF.

This clone was seen many times. This chain uses TRBV30 with TRBJ1-6; tentatively, D is TRBD1 (5 bases). The CDR3 loop spans 14 amino acids. Germline values: CDR1 GTSNPN, CDR2 SVGIG (reference sequence). V lost 0 bases to trimming and J lost 7 bases, with 10 bases between them. CDR3 residues: CAWSVQAANSPLHF. The CDR3, as DNA: TGTGCCTGGAGTGTACAGGCAGCAAATTCACCCCTCCACTTT.

This chain uses TRBV11-2 with TRBJ2-1; 7 nucleotides match TRBD1. The CDR3 runs 15 residues. Germline V gene data show CDR1 as SGHAT and CDR2 as FQNNGV. V lost 2 bases to trimming and J lost 6 bases; unmatched junction nucleotides: 7. The CDR3 protein is CASSLPRTGRNEQFF. As DNA, the CDR3 is TGTGCCAGCAGCTTACCCCGGACAGGCCGCAATGAGCAGTTCTTC.

The chain is built from TRBV5-1 and TRBJ1-1, with D perhaps matching TRBD1 (5 bases). The germline CDR1 and CDR2 sequences are SGHRS and YFSETQ. With 0 bases removed from V and 3 bases from J, the gap between germline ends came to 15 bases. This CDR3 is 16 amino acids long. In DNA form, the CDR3 reads TGCGCCAGCAGCTTGGAGTCCCCGCGGGGGGACACTGAAGCTTTCTTT. It specifies CASSLESPRGDTEAFF.

The CDR3 loop reads CASSESGTEAYEQYF. CDR3 in DNA: TGTGCCAGCAGTGAATCCGGGACTGAAGCCTACGAGCAGTACTTC. V is TRBV2 and J is TRBJ2-7, with D possibly TRBD2 on 6 matching bases. The CDR3 is 15 amino acids. The ends were cut back, 2 bases at V and 2 bases at J, with 13 bases in the middle. CDR1 is SNHLY, CDR2 FYNNEI, per germline.

In nucleotides, the CDR3 is TGTGCCAGCAGTTCTTTCGTACAGGGCGGAGAAACTGAAGCTTTCTTT. Translating gives CASSSFVQGGETEAFF. The J gene is TRBJ1-1, the V gene TRBV6-5; tentative D call: TRBD1 (6 bases). The CDR3 has 16 amino acids. Trimming shortened V by 4 bases and J by 5 bases, and 20 bases separated the two germline ends. Germline V CDR1 and CDR2: MNHEY, SVGAGI.